Detailed here is one TCR beta chain. Its antigen is undetermined. V was pared by 5 bases and J by 4 bases, with 11 bases between. The CDR3 sequence is 13 residues long. CDR1 is LNHDA, CDR2 SQIVND, per germline (reference sequence). This entry is derived from a study of cytomegalovirus exposure and HLA in healthy donors. Study conclusions and caveats: Investigators reported about 160 TCR beta chains as tied to cytomegalovirus.

With 60 Vbeta and 13 Jbeta primers, the PCR was carried out. Assay: immunoSEQ multiplex PCR; the TCRdb copy retains only in-frame clones and omits some. The data show around 50,000 clones, approximately 68% seen once. The receptor's source is a man aged 25-45 years in good health and CMV-seronegative. Sequencing was carried out using PBMCs. This rearrangement joins TRBV19 to TRBJ1-1; D not resolved. DNA for the CDR3: TGTGCCAGTAGTCGGACTATGAGCACTGAAGCTTTCTTT. Translated, it gives CASSRTMSTEAFF.